Presented here are 13 T cell receptor beta chains from one specimen sequenced in a study of beta chain features in type 1 diabetes. Sequencing targeted expressed TCRB transcripts, as all isolated RNA had been reverse transcribed. Clones were read by immunoSEQ multiplex PCR, and TCRdb kept only the in-frame ones, dropping some. Here the sample spans around 120,000 clones, 17% being singletons. The antigens these receptors bind are not known. Study observations and caveats: Type 1 diabetes patients had moderately but significantly shorter TCRB CDR3s in all four CD4+ subsets.

Sequenced input: central memory CD4+ T cells from blood. These receptors were collected from a young man with type 1 diabetes.

This sequence joins TRBV5-6 and TRBJ1-1; D is perhaps TRBD1 (6 bases). Per germline, CDR1 SGHDT and CDR2 YYEEEE. The CDR3 contains 13 residues. Trimming cost V 0 bases and J 5 bases, with 8 bases left between them. As DNA, the CDR3 is TGTGCCAGCAGCTTGGACAGGGCAACTGAAGCTTTCTTT. Its translation: CASSLDRATEAFF.

The table lists this clone with many counts. The chain carries TRBV14 and TRBJ2-2; D unresolved. CDR1 and CDR2 from the germline V gene are SGHDN and FVKESK. The CDR3 extends over 13 amino acids. V lost 1 base to trimming and J lost 7 bases, with 7 bases between them. Here the CDR3 DNA reads TGTGCCAGCAGCCAAGCGGTTTTCGGGGAGCTGTTTTTT. This translates into CASSQAVFGELFF.

The chain employs TRBV27 and TRBJ2-1; a possible D gene is TRBD2 (5 bases). V was clipped by 4 bases and J by 0 bases, with 10 bases between them. CDR1 MNHEY and CDR2 SMNVEV come from the germline V gene (reference sequence). CDR3 length: 15 amino acids. CDR3 nucleotides: TGTGCCAGCAGTTCCAGCGGAGGCTCCTACAATGAGCAGTTCTTC. Amino acids: CASSSSGGSYNEQFF.

The chain joins TRBV2 to TRBJ2-1; D remains ambiguous. In germline, CDR1 is SNHLY, CDR2 FYNNEI. The CDR3 has 11 residues. The CDR3 sequence: CASGPYNEQFF. The CDR3 DNA is TGTGCATCCGGCCCTTACAATGAGCAGTTCTTC.

The CDR3 spells CASSTMTGHLGFEQFF. CDR3 DNA: TGCGCCAGCAGCACCATGACAGGCCACTTGGGGTTTGAGCAGTTCTTC. V usage is TRBV5-1 and J usage is TRBJ2-1, with TRBD1 as a possible D gene (6 bases). The V end lost 4 bases, the J end lost 9 bases, and 23 bases lay between the germline ends. The CDR3 totals 16 residues. Germline CDR1 reads SGHRS; CDR2 reads YFSETQ.

The chain carries TRBV11-2 and TRBJ2-1; 7 bases are shared with TRBD2. The germline CDR1 and CDR2 sequences are SGHAT and FQNNGV. This CDR3 region has 15 residues. V shed 7 bases and J 4 bases; nucleotides not matched to a gene: 10. The CDR3 loop is CASTPELAVYNEQFF. CDR3 nucleotides: TGTGCCAGCACCCCGGAGCTAGCGGTTTACAATGAGCAGTTCTTC.

J is TRBJ2-2 and V is TRBV28; TRBD1 is a possible D gene (6 bases). Germline-derived CDR1 and CDR2 are MDHEN and SYDVKM. The ends were cut back, 8 bases at V and 1 base at J, with 8 bases in the middle. The CDR3 contains 13 residues. The CDR3 DNA reads TGTGCCAGCCAGACAGGGAACACCGGGGAGCTGTTTTTT. Translated, it gives CASQTGNTGELFF.

The rearrangement joins TRBV5-1 to TRBJ1-1; D is unclear. The CDR3 runs 15 residues. Trimming removed 1 base from V and 3 bases from J, with 13 bases in between. Germline V gene sequence: CDR1 SGHRS, CDR2 YFSETQ. In DNA, the CDR3 is TGCGCCAGCAGCTTGATGGGAAGGATGGACACTGAAGCTTTCTTT. Its protein product is CASSLMGRMDTEAFF.

The V call is TRBV7-9, the J call TRBJ2-1, with 11 bases that match TRBD2. Germline CDR1 reads SEHNR; CDR2 reads FQNEAQ (reference sequence). The V and J ends lost 1 base and 5 bases, in that order; junction bases with no gene match: 1. This CDR3 comprises 15 residues. CDR3 in amino acids: CASSLELAGDNEQFF. The CDR3 DNA reads as TGTGCCAGCAGCTTAGAACTAGCGGGAGACAATGAGCAGTTCTTC. Supplemented by reference TRBV7-9 and TRBJ2-1, the full variable domain reads DTGVSQNPRHKITKRGQNVTFRCDPISEHNRLYWYRQTLGQGPEFLTYFQNEAQLEKSRLLSDRFSAERPKGSFSTLEIQRTEQGDSAMYLCASSLELAGDNEQFFGPGTRLTVL.

For the CDR3, the DNA is TGTGCCTGGAGCCCCTTAATCGACAGGGGACGAGGCAATTCACCCCTCCACTTT. Translation: CAWSPLIDRGRGNSPLHF. The chain uses TRBV30 and TRBJ1-6, with 8 bases aligning to TRBD1. After removal of 3 bases from V and 7 bases from J, the junction contained 17 bases not matched to a gene. CDR1 and CDR2 from the germline V gene are GTSNPN and SVGIG (reference sequence). The CDR3 loop spans 18 amino acids.

Many counts were recorded for this clone. This rearrangement joins TRBV14 to TRBJ2-1; D might be TRBD2 (6 bases). This CDR3 region has 16 residues. The V end lost 0 bases, the J end lost 0 bases, and 9 bases lay between the germline ends. From germline, CDR1 is SGHDN and CDR2 FVKESK. CDR3 in DNA: TGTGCCAGCAGCCAAGAAGGAGGGAGCTCCTACAATGAGCAGTTCTTC. Translation gives CASSQEGGSSYNEQFF.

The chain combines TRBV29-1 with TRBJ1-3; D remains ambiguous. Trimming took 2 bases from V and 4 from J, leaving 12 bases between them. The germline CDR1 and CDR2 sequences are SQVTM and ANQGSEA. The length of the CDR3 is 14 residues. Here the CDR3 DNA reads TGCAGCGTTGAATCCCCGGGCCTCGGAAACACCATATATTTT. It specifies CSVESPGLGNTIYF.

The chain joins TRBV11-2 to TRBJ1-5; TRBD1 is a possible D gene (5 bases). Between the trimmed V and J ends, which lost 0 bases and 6 bases, there was a span of 6 bases. The germline gives CDR1 SGHAT, CDR2 FQNNGV. There are 13 residues in the CDR3. CDR3: CASSLDQGQPQHF. The DNA of the CDR3 is TGTGCCAGCAGCTTAGATCAGGGTCAGCCCCAGCATTTT.